Sequencing of this T cell receptor beta chain was carried out in a study of T cell responses to AZD1222 COVID-19 vaccine. Study-wide points: Unmutated regions of variants are reportedly targeted by nearly half of spike-specific TCRs. Just 5 to 7 AZD1222 recipients were seropositive at baseline. Clonal diversity was possibly underestimated; the donors were predominantly white British and more often female. Spike regions recognized by vaccine-associated CD4 TCRs spanned the protein, led by 160-218 and 743-854.

In this sample, this clone turned up a few times. No antigen is known for it. Germline V gene sequence: CDR1 MDHEN, CDR2 SYDVKM. V was cut by 5 bases and J by 1 base, with 11 bases left in between. This CDR3 is 14 amino acids long. The data were produced by immunoSEQ multiplex PCR, yet TCRdb's version contains in-frame clones alone and is incomplete. This sample has 120,000 to 150,000 clones; roughly four fifths occur once, and the top ten carry roughly 4%. This chain connects TRBV28 to TRBJ1-1; D call uncertain. This sequence was found in an adult in good health. The specimen was peripheral blood, collected on day 0 of MenACWY control vaccination. The CDR3 loop reads CASSNHSPNTEAFF. The CDR3 coding sequence is TGTGCCAGCAGTAACCATTCGCCGAACACTGAAGCTTTCTTT.